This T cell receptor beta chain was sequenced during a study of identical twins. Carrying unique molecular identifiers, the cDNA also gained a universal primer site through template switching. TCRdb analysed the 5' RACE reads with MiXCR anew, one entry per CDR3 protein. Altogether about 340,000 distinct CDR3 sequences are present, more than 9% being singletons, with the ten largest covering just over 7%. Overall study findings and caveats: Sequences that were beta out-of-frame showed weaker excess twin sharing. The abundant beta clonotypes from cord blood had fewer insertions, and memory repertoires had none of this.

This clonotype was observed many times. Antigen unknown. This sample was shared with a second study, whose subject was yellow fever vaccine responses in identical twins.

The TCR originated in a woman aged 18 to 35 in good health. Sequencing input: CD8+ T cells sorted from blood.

The CDR3 DNA reads as TGTGCCAGCAGCCTTATTGAGCAGTTCTTC. It codes for CASSLIEQFF. The chain employs TRBV7-9 and TRBJ2-1; D ambiguous. Germline CDR1 reads SEHNR; CDR2 reads FQNEAQ (reference sequence). V lost 5 bases and J 9 bases, leaving 5 bases between the germline ends. The CDR3 has 10 amino acids.